The 24 T cell receptor beta chains in this list originate from one sample, sequenced in a study of blood T cell repertoires in COVID-19 (dated by TCRdb to the early 2020s). Library generation was performed with the immunoSEQ multiplex PCR assay. What TCRdb holds here is the immuneACCESS table cut down to in-frame rearrangements. Part of the clones is not present; checked against another copy, under half of the missing clones reflect an unresolved V gene, and the others are unexplained. Recorded for this sample are under 350,000 clones; about 85% of them occurred a single time. Of the sample, 3.6% is held by the ten largest clones. The specimen was peripheral blood. These TCRs come from a man between 18 and 29 years old with active or convalescent COVID-19.

CDR3 coding DNA: TGTGCCAGCAGTCGGACATACAATGAGCAGTTCTTC. Translation: CASSRTYNEQFF. The chain is built from TRBV6-5 and TRBJ2-1, with D tentatively TRBD1 (5 bases). Per germline, CDR1 MNHEY and CDR2 SVGAGI. V lost 5 bases to trimming and J lost 4 bases, with 6 bases between them. CDR3 length equals 12 residues.

This chain joins TRBV3-1 (or the pseudogene TRBV3-2) and TRBJ2-2; possibly TRBD2 for D (6 bases). With 7 bases removed from V and 3 bases from J, the gap between germline ends came to 18 bases. The length of the CDR3 is 16 residues. CDR1 LGHDT and CDR2 YNNKEL come from the germline V gene (reference sequence). The CDR3 region is CASMAGSARDTGELFF. The DNA for the CDR3 is TGTGCCAGCATGGCCGGGAGCGCGCGTGACACCGGGGAGCTGTTTTTT.

The chain recombines TRBV11-3 with TRBJ2-7; D call uncertain. V gave up 5 bases and J gave up 3 bases, with 11 bases separating them. CDR1 is SGHNT and CDR2 is YENEEA in the germline V gene. This CDR3 is built from 13 residues. The CDR3 is CASSGLQFYEQYF. As DNA, the CDR3 is TGTGCCAGCAGCGGTTTACAGTTCTACGAGCAGTACTTC. Supplemented by reference TRBV11-3 and TRBJ2-7, the full variable domain reads EAGVVQSPRYKIIEKKQPVAFWCNPISGHNTLYWYLQNLGQGPELLIRYENEEAVDDSQLPKDRFSAERLKGVDSTLKIQPAELGDSAVYLCASSGLQFYEQYFGPGTRLTVT.

The CDR3 spells CASGLGGSYEQYF. The CDR3 region has the DNA TGTGCCAGCGGGCTGGGAGGATCATACGAGCAGTACTTC. The rearrangement uses TRBV5-4 and TRBJ2-7, with a weak D call TRBD2 (6 bases). The CDR3 consists of 13 residues. CDR1 and CDR2 from the germline V gene are SGHNT and YYREEE (reference sequence). V was trimmed by 7 bases and J by 4 bases, leaving 15 bases between them.

The gene calls are TRBV19 and TRBJ1-1, with D maybe TRBD1 (6 bases). V lost 3 bases, J lost 5 bases, and 13 bases lay in between. The CDR3 totals 14 residues. Germline values: CDR1 LNHDA, CDR2 SQIVND (reference sequence). The CDR3 spells CASSILGDNTEAFF. The CDR3 region has the DNA TGTGCCAGTAGTATTCTCGGGGACAATACTGAAGCTTTCTTT.

The chain couples TRBV7-9 to TRBJ1-1, with a possible D match to TRBD1 (6 bases). Trimming pared 4 bases from V and 5 bases from J, leaving 20 bases between. Germline CDR1 is SEHNR and CDR2 is FQNEAQ (reference sequence). The CDR3 loop spans 16 amino acids. The CDR3 loop reads CASSSPTGTGPTEAFF. CDR3 sequence (DNA): TGTGCCAGCAGCTCCCCAACGGGAACAGGGCCGACTGAAGCTTTCTTT.

The CDR3 DNA sequence: TGCAGCGCCGCAGGACAGGGGGAGAGGACTGAAGCTTTCTTT. Translation: CSAAGQGERTEAFF. V is TRBV29-1 and J is TRBJ1-1; 10 positions agree with TRBD1. V lost 7 bases to trimming and J lost 5 bases; unmatched junction nucleotides: 10. Germline V gives CDR1 SQVTM, CDR2 ANQGSEA. The CDR3 consists of 14 residues.

The chain couples TRBV29-1 to TRBJ1-2; the match to TRBD1 covers 7 bases. Trimming cost V 5 bases and J 4 bases; bases outside gene matches: 4. Germline CDR1 and CDR2: SQVTM and ANQGSEA. The CDR3 has 12 amino acids. The CDR3 here is CSVKGASYGYTF. As DNA, the CDR3 is TGCAGCGTTAAGGGGGCTAGCTATGGCTACACCTTC.

This sequence joins TRBV28 and TRBJ1-5, with 7 positions matching TRBD1. The CDR3 runs 14 residues. The V gene's germline CDR1 is MDHEN and CDR2 SYDVKM. V gave up 6 bases and J gave up 5 bases; unmatched junction bases: 7. CDR3 region: CASSPTGYDQPQHF. CDR3 coding DNA: TGTGCCAGCAGCCCGACAGGGTACGATCAGCCCCAGCATTTT.

This clone was found a few times. V usage is TRBV11-3 and J usage is TRBJ2-7; 8 positions match TRBD1. V shed 4 bases and J 6 bases; nucleotides not matched to a gene: 8. Germline CDR1 reads SGHNT; CDR2 reads YENEEA. The CDR3 spans 14 residues. In nucleotides, the CDR3 is TGTGCCAGCAGCTCCGGACAGGGAAGGGCCGAGCAGTACTTC. Its translation is CASSSGQGRAEQYF.

J is TRBJ2-7 and V is TRBV7-9; 10 bases match TRBD1. Germline-derived CDR1 and CDR2 are SEHNR and FQNEAQ (reference sequence). The junction had 5 bases not matched to a gene; V was cut back by 5 bases and J by 4 bases. This CDR3 has 14 amino acids. DNA of the CDR3: TGTGCCAGCAGCCCCGGGACAGGGGTTTACGAGCAGTACTTC. Protein: CASSPGTGVYEQYF. The whole variable domain, remainder taken from reference TRBV7-9 and TRBJ2-7, is DTGVSQNPRHKITKRGQNVTFRCDPISEHNRLYWYRQTLGQGPEFLTYFQNEAQLEKSRLLSDRFSAERPKGSFSTLEIQRTEQGDSAMYLCASSPGTGVYEQYFGPGTRLTVT.

The chain has TRBV6-6 and TRBJ1-2, with 8 bases identical to TRBD1. Losses at the gene ends were 6 bases for V and 8 bases for J; bases not matched to a gene: 5. CDR1 and CDR2 from the germline V gene are MNHNY and SVGAGI (reference sequence). This CDR3 contains 12 residues. CDR3 DNA sequence: TGTGCCAGCAGCCAGACAGGGGACGGCTACACCTTC. It specifies CASSQTGDGYTF.

This chain joins TRBV13 and TRBJ2-2; D remains unclear. The CDR3 sequence is 12 residues long. The germline V and J ends were trimmed by 3 bases and 7 bases, with 6 bases remaining between them. Germline CDR1 PRHDT, CDR2 FYEKMQ (reference sequence). The CDR3 nucleotides read TGTGCCAGCAGCTTCACCGGCGGGGAGCTGTTTTTT. It is translated as CASSFTGGELFF. The full variable domain, completed using reference TRBV13 and TRBJ2-2, is AAGVIQSPRHLIKEKRETATLKCYPIPRHDTVYWYQQGPGQDPQFLISFYEKMQSDKGSIPDRFSAQQFSDYHSELNMSSLELGDSALYFCASSFTGGELFFGEGSRLTVL.

The chain has TRBV6-6 and TRBJ1-4, with D maybe TRBD1 (5 bases). The V and J ends lost 4 bases and 8 bases respectively, with 17 bases between them. Germline V gene data show CDR1 as MNHNY and CDR2 as SVGAGI (reference sequence). The CDR3 is made up of 15 amino acids. In DNA, the CDR3 is TGTGCCAGCAGTTCCCCGACAGTTGGGCGAGAAAAACTGTTTTTT. This translates into CASSSPTVGREKLFF.

This chain joins TRBV6-2 or TRBV6-3 and TRBJ2-1; 8 nucleotides match TRBD2. The CDR3 is 15 residues long. The junction had 7 bases not matched to a gene; V was cut back by 6 bases and J by 3 bases. The germline CDR1 and CDR2 sequences are MNHEY and SVGEGT. CDR3 sequence (DNA): TGTGCCAGCAGCAGGAGCGGGAGCAGCTACAATGAGCAGTTCTTC. Residues: CASSRSGSSYNEQFF.

The chain links TRBV9 to TRBJ2-3, with 9 bases aligning to TRBD2. With V trimmed by 0 bases and J by 9 bases, 11 bases remained unmatched. The CDR3 totals 16 residues. Germline loops: CDR1 SGDLS, CDR2 YYNGEE. The CDR3 bases are TGTGCCAGCAGCGTAGCAGCGGGGGGCCCGAGTTGGACGCAGTATTTT. This encodes CASSVAAGGPSWTQYF.

J is TRBJ1-2 and V is TRBV3-1 (or the pseudogene TRBV3-2); D might be TRBD1 (5 bases). V was clipped by 3 bases and J by 2 bases, with 13 bases between them. This CDR3 comprises 15 residues. Per germline, CDR1 LGHDT and CDR2 YNNKEL (reference sequence). The CDR3 protein is CASSQSDIRNYGYTF. The DNA for the CDR3 is TGTGCCAGCAGCCAGTCGGACATAAGAAACTATGGCTACACCTTC.

V and J are TRBV18 and TRBJ1-4; 7 positions agree with TRBD1. The J segment lost 7 bases and the V segment lost 2 bases, leaving 10 bases of the junction unmatched. Germline V CDR1 and CDR2: KGHSH, LQKENI. CDR3 length: 16 amino acids. The CDR3, as DNA: TGTGCCAGCTCACCAGTCAAGGGACAGACGACTGAAAAACTGTTTTTT. Protein product: CASSPVKGQTTEKLFF.

To note about this clone: The same CDR3 also results from other DNA sequences found in this sample. This sequence joins TRBV28 and TRBJ1-4; D is undetermined. The germline gives CDR1 MDHEN, CDR2 SYDVKM. This CDR3 spans 12 amino acids. Trimming removed 3 bases at V and 7 bases at J, with 6 bases between. CDR3: CASSFGGEKLFF. CDR3 in DNA: TGTGCCAGCAGTTTTGGAGGTGAAAAACTGTTTTTT.

In its sample, this clone was seen many times. The chain has TRBV2 and TRBJ2-7; possibly TRBD2 for D (7 bases). The CDR3 covers 13 residues. V gave up 8 bases and J gave up 0 bases, with 11 bases separating them. Germline CDR1 SNHLY, CDR2 FYNNEI. The CDR3 sequence is CASGGAFSYEQYF. DNA for the CDR3: TGTGCCAGCGGGGGGGCCTTCTCCTACGAGCAGTACTTC.

V and J are TRBV6-5 and TRBJ2-6, with D uncertain. Germline V gives CDR1 MNHEY, CDR2 SVGAGI. The V and J ends lost 10 bases and 0 bases respectively, with 13 bases between them. The CDR3 loop spans 15 amino acids. The CDR3 coding sequence is TGTGCCATCAAAGAGAGTACCTCTGGGGCCAACGTCCTGACTTTC. Its protein is CAIKESTSGANVLTF.

This clone was counted a few times. Other DNA variants within this sample encode the same CDR3. The J gene is TRBJ1-4, the V gene TRBV6-5; no clear D gene. Germline V gives CDR1 MNHEY, CDR2 SVGAGI. The CDR3 has 15 residues. V lost 0 bases and J 0 bases, leaving 5 bases between the germline ends. The CDR3 DNA follows: TGTGCCAGCAGTTACTCGCGAGCAACTAATGAAAAACTGTTTTTT. Translation gives CASSYSRATNEKLFF.

V is TRBV6-2 or TRBV6-3 and J is TRBJ2-3; 7 nucleotides line up with TRBD2. Germline CDR1 and CDR2: MNHEY and SVGEGT. The CDR3 totals 16 residues. J gave up 2 bases and V 2 bases, and 7 bases lay outside the gene matches. Here the CDR3 DNA reads TGTGCCAGCAGTTACCCGTCTAGCGGTGACACAGATACGCAGTATTTT. The encoded protein is CASSYPSSGDTDTQYF.

The J gene is TRBJ2-7, the V gene TRBV19, with 10 positions matching TRBD1. Unmatched junction bases numbered 9, after V lost 5 bases and J lost 5 bases. Germline V gives CDR1 LNHDA, CDR2 SQIVND (reference sequence). This CDR3 spans 15 amino acids. CDR3 residues: CASSAAGQGNDEQYF. The CDR3 bases are TGTGCCAGTAGTGCCGCGGGACAGGGGAACGACGAGCAGTACTTC.